This T cell receptor (beta chain) stems from a study of graft-versus-host responses after intestinal transplantation. Study-wide context: Induction with anti-thymocyte globulin, then tacrolimus and steroids for roughly 3 years, was given to all recipients. Whole-study results and caveats: The authors found GvH clones in recipient marrow, some appearing first in ileum or blood. Some patients had graft-donor T cell macrochimerism, and their allografts showed high graft-versus-host to host-versus-graft clonal ratios. Early post-transplant declines in HvG were associated with peak levels of circulating GvH clones.

As for this clone: Its specificity is unknown.

Data came from immunoSEQ multiplex PCR; TCRdb stores just in-frame clones and leaves some out. The table lists about 90,000 clones, roughly 80% of them singletons. Material: unstimulated CD4+ T cells sorted from spleen or lymph node cells, obtained before intestinal transplant. The clonotype was recovered from a human donor who received an intestinal transplant.

CDR3 sequence reads: CASSIVAGGLYEQYF. The CDR3 region has the DNA TGTGCCAGTAGTATAGTAGCGGGAGGACTCTACGAGCAGTACTTC. The chain links TRBV19 to TRBJ2-7, with 10 bases matching TRBD2. CDR1 LNHDA and CDR2 SQIVND come from the germline V gene (reference sequence). J was trimmed by 3 bases and V by 1 base; bases with no gene match: 3. The CDR3 runs to 15 residues.